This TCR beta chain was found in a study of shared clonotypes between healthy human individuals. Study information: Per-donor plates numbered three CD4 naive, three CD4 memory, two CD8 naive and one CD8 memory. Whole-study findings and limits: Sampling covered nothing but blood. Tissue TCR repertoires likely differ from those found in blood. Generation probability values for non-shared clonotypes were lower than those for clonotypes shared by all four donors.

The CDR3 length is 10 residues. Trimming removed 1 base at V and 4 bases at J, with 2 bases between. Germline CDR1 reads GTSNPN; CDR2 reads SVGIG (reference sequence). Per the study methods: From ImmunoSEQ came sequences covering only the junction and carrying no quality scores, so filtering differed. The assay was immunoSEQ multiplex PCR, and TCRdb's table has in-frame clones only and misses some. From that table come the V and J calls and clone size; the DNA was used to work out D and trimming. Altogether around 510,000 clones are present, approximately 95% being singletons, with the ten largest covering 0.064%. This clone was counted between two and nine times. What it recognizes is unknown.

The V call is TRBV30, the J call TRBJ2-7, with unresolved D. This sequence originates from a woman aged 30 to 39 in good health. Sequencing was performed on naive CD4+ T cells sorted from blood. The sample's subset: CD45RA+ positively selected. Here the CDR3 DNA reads TGTGCCTGGAGTGGGTACGAGCAGTACTTC. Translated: CAWSGYEQYF.